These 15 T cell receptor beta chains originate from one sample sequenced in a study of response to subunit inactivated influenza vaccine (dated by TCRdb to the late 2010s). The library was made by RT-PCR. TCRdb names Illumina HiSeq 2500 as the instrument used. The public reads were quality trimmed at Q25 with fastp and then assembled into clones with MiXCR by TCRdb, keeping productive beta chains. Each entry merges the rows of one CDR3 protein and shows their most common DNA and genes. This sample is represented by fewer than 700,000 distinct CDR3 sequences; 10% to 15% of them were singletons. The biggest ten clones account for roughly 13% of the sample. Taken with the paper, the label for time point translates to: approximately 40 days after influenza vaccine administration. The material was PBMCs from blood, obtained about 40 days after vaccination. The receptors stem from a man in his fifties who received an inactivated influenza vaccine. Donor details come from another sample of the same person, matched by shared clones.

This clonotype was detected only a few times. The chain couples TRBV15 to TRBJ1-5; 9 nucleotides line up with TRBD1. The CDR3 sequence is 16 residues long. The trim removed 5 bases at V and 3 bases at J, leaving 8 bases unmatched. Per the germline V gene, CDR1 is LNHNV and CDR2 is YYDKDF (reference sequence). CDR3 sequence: CATSSRTGVLNQPQHF. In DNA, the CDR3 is TGTGCCACCAGCTCCCGGACAGGGGTCCTCAATCAGCCCCAGCATTTT.

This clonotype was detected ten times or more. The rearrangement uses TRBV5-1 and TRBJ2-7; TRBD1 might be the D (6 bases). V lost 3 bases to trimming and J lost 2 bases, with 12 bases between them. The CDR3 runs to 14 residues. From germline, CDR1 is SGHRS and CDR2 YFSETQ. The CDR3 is CASSSRQAPYEQYF. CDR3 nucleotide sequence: TGCGCCAGCAGCTCCCGACAGGCCCCCTACGAGCAGTACTTC.

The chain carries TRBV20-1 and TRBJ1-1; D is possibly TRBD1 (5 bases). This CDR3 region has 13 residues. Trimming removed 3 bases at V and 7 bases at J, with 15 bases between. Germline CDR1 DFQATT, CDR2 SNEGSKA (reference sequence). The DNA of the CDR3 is TGCAGTGCTAGTGCTGAAAGGGGAAATGAAGCTTTCTTT. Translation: CSASAERGNEAFF.

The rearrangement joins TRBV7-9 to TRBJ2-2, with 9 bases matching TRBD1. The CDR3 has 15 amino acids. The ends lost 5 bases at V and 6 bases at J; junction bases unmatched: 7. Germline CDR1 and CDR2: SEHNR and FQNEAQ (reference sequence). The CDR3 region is CASSPWTGDAGELFF. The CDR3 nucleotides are TGTGCCAGCAGCCCGTGGACAGGGGATGCCGGGGAGCTGTTTTTT.

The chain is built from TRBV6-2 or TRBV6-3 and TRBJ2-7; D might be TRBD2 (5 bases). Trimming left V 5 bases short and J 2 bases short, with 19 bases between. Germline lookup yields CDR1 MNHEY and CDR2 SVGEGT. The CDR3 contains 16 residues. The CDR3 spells CASSLRVGVSPYEQYF. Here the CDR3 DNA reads TGTGCCAGCAGTCTGCGGGTGGGAGTAAGTCCCTACGAGCAGTACTTC.

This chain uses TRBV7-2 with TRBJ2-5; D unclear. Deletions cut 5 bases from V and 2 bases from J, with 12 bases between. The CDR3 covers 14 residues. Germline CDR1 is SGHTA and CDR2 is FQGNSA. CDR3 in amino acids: CASSLRLGQETQYF. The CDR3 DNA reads TGTGCCAGCAGCCTGCGGTTGGGTCAAGAGACCCAGTACTTC.

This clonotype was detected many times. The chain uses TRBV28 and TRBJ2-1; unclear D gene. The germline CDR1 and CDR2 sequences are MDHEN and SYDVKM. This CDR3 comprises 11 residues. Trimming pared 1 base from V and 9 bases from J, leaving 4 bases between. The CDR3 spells CASSLSVEQFF. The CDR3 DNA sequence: TGTGCCAGCAGTTTATCGGTTGAGCAGTTCTTC.

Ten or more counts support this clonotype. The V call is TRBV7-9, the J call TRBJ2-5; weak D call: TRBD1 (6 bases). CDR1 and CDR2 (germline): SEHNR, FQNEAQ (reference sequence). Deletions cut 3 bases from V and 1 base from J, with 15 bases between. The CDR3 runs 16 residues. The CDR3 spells CASSFAGQPSQETQYF. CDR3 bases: TGTGCCAGCAGCTTCGCCGGACAGCCTTCCCAAGAGACCCAGTACTTC.

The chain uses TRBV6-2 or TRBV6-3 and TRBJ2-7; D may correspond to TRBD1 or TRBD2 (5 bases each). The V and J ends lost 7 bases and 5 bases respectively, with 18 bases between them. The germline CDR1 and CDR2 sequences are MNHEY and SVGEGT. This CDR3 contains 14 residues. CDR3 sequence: CASTRDGAQHEQYF. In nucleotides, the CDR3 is TGTGCCAGCACCCGAGACGGGGCTCAACACGAGCAGTACTTC.

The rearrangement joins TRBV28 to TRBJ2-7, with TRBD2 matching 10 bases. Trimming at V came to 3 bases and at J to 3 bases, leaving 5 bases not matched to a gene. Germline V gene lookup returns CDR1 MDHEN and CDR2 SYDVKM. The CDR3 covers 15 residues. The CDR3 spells CASSFYLAGVYEQYF. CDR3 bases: TGTGCCAGCAGTTTTTATCTAGCGGGAGTCTACGAGCAGTACTTC.

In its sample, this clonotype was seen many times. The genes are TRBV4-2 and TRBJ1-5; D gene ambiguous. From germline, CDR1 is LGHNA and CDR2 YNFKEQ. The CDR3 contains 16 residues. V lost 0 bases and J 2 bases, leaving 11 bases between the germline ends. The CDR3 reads CASSQDLGRRNQPQHF. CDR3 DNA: TGTGCCAGCAGCCAAGATCTTGGCAGGCGCAATCAGCCCCAGCATTTT.

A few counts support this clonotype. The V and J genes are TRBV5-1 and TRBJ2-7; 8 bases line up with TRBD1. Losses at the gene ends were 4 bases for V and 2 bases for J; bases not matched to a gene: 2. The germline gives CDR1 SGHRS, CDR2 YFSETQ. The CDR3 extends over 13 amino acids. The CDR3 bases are TGCGCCAGCAGCCAACAGGGGGCCTACGAGCAGTACTTC. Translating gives CASSQQGAYEQYF. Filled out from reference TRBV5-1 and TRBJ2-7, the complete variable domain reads KAGVTQTPRYLIKTRGQQVTLSCSPISGHRSVSWYQQTPGQGLQFLFEYFSETQRNKGNFPGRFSGRQFSNSRSEMNVSTLELGDSALYLCASSQQGAYEQYFGPGTRLTVT.

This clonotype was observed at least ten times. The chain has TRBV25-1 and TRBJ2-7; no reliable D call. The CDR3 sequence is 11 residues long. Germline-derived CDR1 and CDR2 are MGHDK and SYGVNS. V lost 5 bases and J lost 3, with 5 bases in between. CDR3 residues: CASSRIYEQYF. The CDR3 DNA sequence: TGTGCCAGCAGTCGCATCTACGAGCAGTACTTC.

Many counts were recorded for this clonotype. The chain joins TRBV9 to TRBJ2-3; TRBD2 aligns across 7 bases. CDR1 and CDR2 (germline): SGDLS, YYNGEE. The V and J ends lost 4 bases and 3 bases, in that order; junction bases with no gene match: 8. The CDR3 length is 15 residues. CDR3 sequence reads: CASSPYAGETDTQYF. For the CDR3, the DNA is TGTGCCAGCAGCCCCTACGCGGGAGAAACAGATACGCAGTATTTT. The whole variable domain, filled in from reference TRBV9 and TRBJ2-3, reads DSGVTQTPKHLITATGQRVTLRCSPRSGDLSVYWYQQSLDQGLQFLIQYYNGEERAKGNILERFSAQQFPDLHSELNLSSLELGDSALYFCASSPYAGETDTQYFGPGTRLTVL.

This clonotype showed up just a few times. CDR3 sequence: CASSLALNNEQFF. The CDR3 region has the DNA TGTGCCAGCAGCTTAGCCCTGAACAATGAGCAGTTCTTC. V and J are TRBV11-2 and TRBJ2-1; D is unclear. V was shortened by 1 base and J by 5 bases, with 6 bases between the two germline ends. CDR1 is SGHAT, CDR2 FQNNGV, per germline. The CDR3 has 13 residues.